The clone carrying this T cell receptor beta chain was picked up a small number of times. Its target is not known. Quantitative 5'-RACE was performed with molecular barcodes, and it yielded the TCR beta libraries. TCRdb reprocessed the 5' RACE reads via MiXCR and lists one record per CDR3 protein. The sample consists of approximately 290,000 distinct CDR3 sequences, around 21% of them appearing once. With 0 bases clipped from V and 7 bases from J, the junction kept 0 bases outside the gene matches. The CDR3 totals 13 residues. Per germline, CDR1 LNHNV and CDR2 YYDKDF (reference sequence). This sample was included in a study of CD8 T cells in ankylosing spondylitis. The study, taken as a whole, reports: What seemed typical of ankylosing spondylitis blood was a TCR beta motif built from about 8 highly homologous variants. Both synovial fluid and blood in reactive arthritis had previously been reported to carry some motif variants.

The chain joins TRBV15 to TRBJ2-1, with TRBD2 matching over 7 bases. The receptor was derived from a female donor with ankylosing spondylitis or in good health (not recorded which). The material sequenced was blood, either unsorted or a sorted T cell fraction (not recorded which). The DNA for the CDR3 is TGTGCCACCAGCAGAGACGGGGGGAATGAGCAGTTCTTC. This sequence encodes CATSRDGGNEQFF. Full variable domain (missing parts from reference TRBV15 and TRBJ2-1): DAMVIQNPRYQVTQFGKPVTLSCSQTLNHNVMYWYQQKSSQAPKLLFHYYDKDFNNEADTPDNFQSRRPNTSFCFLDIRSPGLGDTAMYLCATSRDGGNEQFFGPGTRLTVL.